The next 23 T cell receptor beta chains were all read from a single sample in a study of shared clonotypes between healthy human individuals. Clones were sequenced by immunoSEQ multiplex PCR, and TCRdb holds only the in-frame ones, with some missing. The sample has some 1,100,000 clones, 70% to 80% seen once; the top ten hold roughly 0.56%. The source material was memory CD4+ T cells from PBMCs. The subset is: CD45RA-negative fraction. The receptor source for this set is a man aged 18 to 30 in good health. Some clones in this sample may be carry-over from other donors' samples.

The chain couples TRBV7-3 to TRBJ2-1, with a tentative D call TRBD2 (6 bases). V lost 5 bases, J lost 3 bases, and 8 bases lay in between. Looked up from germline, CDR1 is SGHTA and CDR2 is FQGTGA. This CDR3 comprises 13 residues. The CDR3 sequence: CASSPTSYNEQFF. The CDR3 region has the DNA TGTGCCAGCAGCCCGACTAGCTACAATGAGCAGTTCTTC.

V and J are TRBV7-8 and TRBJ2-7, with D tentatively TRBD1 (6 bases). The CDR3 runs 16 residues. The V end was cut by 5 bases, the J end by 2 bases, with 19 bases between. CDR1 is SGHVS, CDR2 FQNEAQ, per germline. The CDR3 is CASSKRRDTAPYEQYF. In DNA form, the CDR3 reads TGTGCCAGCAGCAAACGCCGGGACACGGCCCCCTACGAGCAGTACTTC.

This clone showed up just a few times. The rearrangement joins TRBV28 to TRBJ2-7; D is unclear. Trimming took 10 bases from V and 0 from J, leaving 13 bases between them. This CDR3 has 13 residues. Germline values: CDR1 MDHEN, CDR2 SYDVKM. This CDR3 is CATRASSSYEQYF. In DNA, the CDR3 is TGTGCCACCCGGGCTTCCAGCTCCTACGAGCAGTACTTC.

V usage is TRBV27 and J usage is TRBJ2-5; D tentatively fits TRBD1 or TRBD2 (5 bases each). The CDR3 has 13 amino acids. CDR1 and CDR2 from the germline V gene are MNHEY and SMNVEV (reference sequence). Trimming stripped 5 bases from V and 5 bases from J, with 12 bases between. The CDR3 region has the DNA TGTGCCAGCAGTCCCTCATGGGGGGAGACCCAGTACTTC. Translating it yields CASSPSWGETQYF.

The V and J genes are TRBV12-5 and TRBJ1-2, with TRBD1 identical over 7 bases. V shed 5 bases, J shed 6 bases, and the junction held 6 bases outside the gene matches. From germline, CDR1 is LGHNT and CDR2 FRNRAP. The CDR3 loop spans 13 amino acids. The CDR3 spells CASGQDRTDGYTF. The CDR3 DNA follows: TGTGCTAGTGGTCAGGACAGGACTGATGGCTACACCTTC.

The V call is TRBV11-3, the J call TRBJ2-1; D is possibly TRBD1 (6 bases). V gave up 3 bases and J gave up 8 bases, with 17 bases separating them. Germline V gene sequence: CDR1 SGHNT, CDR2 YENEEA. This CDR3 contains 15 residues. The CDR3 region has the DNA TGTGCCAGCAGCTTCGAGGGGGATCCCCGGCATGAGCAGTTCTTC. It codes for CASSFEGDPRHEQFF.

The rearrangement uses TRBV5-1 and TRBJ2-1; 12 nucleotides line up with TRBD2. The length of the CDR3 is 15 residues. The junction had 6 bases not matched to a gene; V was cut back by 4 bases and J by 7 bases. Germline CDR1 SGHRS, CDR2 YFSETQ. The CDR3 DNA is TGCGCCAGCAGCAGACTAGCGGGAGTTGAGAATGAGCAGTTCTTC. Translating it yields CASSRLAGVENEQFF.

Comments on this clone: A much bigger clone sits one base away, suggesting this may be a read error. Other DNA sequences in the same sample also yield this CDR3. The chain is built from TRBV2 and TRBJ2-5, with 7 bases that match TRBD1. Germline V gives CDR1 SNHLY, CDR2 FYNNEI. This CDR3 spans 13 amino acids. Trimming at V came to 4 bases and at J to 3 bases, leaving 2 bases not matched to a gene. CDR3 DNA sequence: TGTGCCAGCAGTGGGGACAGAGAAGAGACCCAGTACTTC. It yields the protein CASSGDREETQYF.

This clone has just a few counts. The chain links TRBV10-3 to TRBJ1-5; 8 nucleotides align to TRBD1. Trimming at V came to 6 bases and at J to 5 bases, leaving 3 bases not matched to a gene. Germline CDR1 is ENHRY and CDR2 is SYGVKD. The length of the CDR3 is 13 residues. The CDR3 DNA is TGTGCCATCAGATCGGACAGGGATCAGCCCCAGCATTTT. Encoded protein: CAIRSDRDQPQHF.

There are many counts of this clone. The CDR3 nucleotides read TGCGCCAGCAGGGAAGGACAGGGGAGTCAGCCCCAGCATTTT. As protein: CASREGQGSQPQHF. This chain links TRBV10-1 with TRBJ1-5; 9 bases are shared with TRBD1. The V gene end was trimmed by 6 bases and the J gene end by 6 bases; junction bases not matched to a gene: 6. In germline, CDR1 is WNHNN, CDR2 SYGVQD (reference sequence). CDR3 length: 14 residues.

The chain links TRBV5-4 to TRBJ2-1; 11 positions match TRBD2. The germline gives CDR1 SGHNT, CDR2 YYREEE (reference sequence). CDR3 length: 16 residues. Unmatched junction bases numbered 5, after V lost 2 bases and J lost 4 bases. The CDR3 DNA reads TGTGCCAGCAGCTTCAAACTAGCGGGAGAATACAATGAGCAGTTCTTC. It is translated as CASSFKLAGEYNEQFF.

The chain has TRBV5-4 and TRBJ2-3; D remains unclear. This CDR3 comprises 15 residues. CDR1 is SGHNT, CDR2 YYREEE, per germline (reference sequence). V was shortened by 7 bases and J by 0 bases, with 15 bases between the two germline ends. CDR3 nucleotide sequence: TGTGCCAGCCGCCGGTTGGTGGCTAGCACAGATACGCAGTATTTT. Its protein is CASRRLVASTDTQYF.

Remarks on this clone: At the DNA level, this CDR3 is encoded by other sequences in the same sample as well. J is TRBJ2-7 and V is TRBV7-2; D ambiguous. CDR1 is SGHTA and CDR2 is FQGNSA in the germline V gene. This CDR3 is built from 12 residues. V was shortened by 3 bases and J by 6 bases, with 9 bases between the two germline ends. The CDR3 DNA reads as TGTGCCAGCAGCTTGGCCCCCGGCGAGCAGTACTTC. Residues: CASSLAPGEQYF.

The chain couples TRBV5-4 to TRBJ1-4; 7 bases align to TRBD1. In germline, CDR1 is SGHNT, CDR2 YYREEE (reference sequence). The CDR3 extends over 15 amino acids. V lost 4 bases and J lost 8; bases outside the gene matches: 11. The CDR3 coding sequence is TGTGCCAGCAGCCTGGACAGGCGGACGAGCGAAAAACTGTTTTTT. It encodes CASSLDRRTSEKLFF.

This clone was observed many times. Other DNA sequences in the sample encode the same CDR3. V gene TRBV27 combines with J gene TRBJ2-7, with D possibly TRBD2 on 6 matching bases. Germline CDR1 reads MNHEY; CDR2 reads SMNVEV (reference sequence). CDR3 length: 16 residues. V was pared by 0 bases and J by 0 bases, with 12 bases between. CDR3 nucleotide sequence: TGTGCCAGCAGTTTATCGATGGTAGCGGCCTCCTACGAGCAGTACTTC. Protein sequence: CASSLSMVAASYEQYF.

This clone has ten or more counts. The chain links TRBV19 to TRBJ2-1; 10 bases are shared with TRBD2. Trimming took 6 bases from V and 2 from J; bases not matched to a gene: 1. Germline loops: CDR1 LNHDA, CDR2 SQIVND (reference sequence). The CDR3 has 14 amino acids. The CDR3 here is CASSTSGTYNEQFF. CDR3 nucleotides: TGTGCCAGTAGCACTAGCGGGACCTACAATGAGCAGTTCTTC. Together with reference TRBV19 and TRBJ2-1, the CDR3 gives the full variable domain: DGGITQSPKYLFRKEGQNVTLSCEQNLNHDAMYWYRQDPGQGLRLIYYSQIVNDFQKGDIAEGYSVSREKKESFPLTVTSAQKNPTAFYLCASSTSGTYNEQFFGPGTRLTVL.

This chain connects TRBV28 to TRBJ2-5; D remains ambiguous. V lost 7 bases and J lost 4, with 25 bases in between. CDR3 length: 17 residues. The germline gives CDR1 MDHEN, CDR2 SYDVKM. CDR3 sequence reads: CASTQARTLGSGETQYF. The CDR3 DNA follows: TGTGCCAGCACCCAGGCCCGGACGCTTGGGTCGGGAGAGACCCAGTACTTC.

CDR3 residues: CASKGLAGGGPAGELFF. CDR3 coding DNA: TGTGCCAGCAAGGGACTAGCGGGAGGGGGGCCAGCCGGGGAGCTGTTTTTT. The rearrangement joins TRBV27 to TRBJ2-2; TRBD2 agrees at 16 bases. The junction had 8 bases not matched to a gene; V was cut back by 7 bases and J by 6 bases. Per germline, CDR1 MNHEY and CDR2 SMNVEV (reference sequence). The CDR3 is 17 amino acids.

V is TRBV7-7 and J is TRBJ2-1; a weak D match, TRBD2 (6 bases). The CDR3 covers 14 residues. V was trimmed by 2 bases and J by 4 bases, leaving 9 bases between them. Germline-derived CDR1 and CDR2 are SSHAT and FNYEAQ (reference sequence). The CDR3 sequence is CASSLLGLYNEQFF. CDR3 sequence (DNA): TGTGCCAGCAGCTTATTGGGACTGTACAATGAGCAGTTCTTC. The variable domain in full, completed from reference TRBV7-7 and TRBJ2-1, reads GAGVSQSPRYKVTKRGQDVTLRCDPISSHATLYWYQQALGQGPEFLTYFNYEAQPDKSGLPSDRFSAERPEGSISTLTIQRTEQRDSAMYRCASSLLGLYNEQFFGPGTRLTVL.

The genes are TRBV28 and TRBJ2-7; the D is unclear. Trimming pared 1 base from V and 5 bases from J, leaving 15 bases between. CDR1 and CDR2 (germline): MDHEN, SYDVKM. CDR3 length: 15 residues. The CDR3 loop reads CASSLLWAPGHEQYF. CDR3 coding DNA: TGTGCCAGCAGTTTATTGTGGGCGCCGGGCCACGAGCAGTACTTC. Drawing the rest from reference TRBV28 and TRBJ2-7, the complete variable domain is DVKVTQSSRYLVKRTGEKVFLECVQDMDHENMFWYRQDPGLGLRLIYFSYDVKMKEKGDIPEGYSVSREKKERFSLILESASTNQTSMYLCASSLLWAPGHEQYFGPGTRLTVT.

The chain couples TRBV27 to TRBJ1-2, with 7 bases fitting TRBD1. Per the germline V gene, CDR1 is MNHEY and CDR2 is SMNVEV (reference sequence). V dropped 0 bases and J dropped 0; count of bases not matched to a gene: 1. The CDR3 extends over 15 amino acids. CDR3 DNA sequence: TGTGCCAGCAGTTTATCCGGGACAGCTAACTATGGCTACACCTTC. The encoded protein is CASSLSGTANYGYTF.

This clone was seen only once. J is TRBJ1-2 and V is TRBV28; D remains ambiguous. The CDR3 sequence is 15 residues long. Trimming cost V 2 bases and J 4 bases, with 14 bases left between them. The germline gives CDR1 MDHEN, CDR2 SYDVKM. CDR3 amino acids: CASSLMGSRGYGYTF. The CDR3, as DNA: TGTGCCAGCAGTTTAATGGGTTCGCGTGGCTATGGCTACACCTTC.

The chain carries TRBV29-1 and TRBJ2-5; 7 bases fit TRBD1. CDR3 length equals 14 residues. In germline, CDR1 is SQVTM, CDR2 ANQGSEA. V lost 6 bases to trimming and J lost 4 bases; unmatched junction nucleotides: 11. The chain's CDR3 is CSVFTGVRGETQYF. The CDR3 DNA sequence: TGCAGCGTGTTCACAGGGGTTAGAGGAGAGACCCAGTACTTC.